Each of the 25 T cell receptor beta chains below was sequenced from the same sample in a study of blood T cell repertoires in COVID-19. This table comes from immunoSEQ multiplex PCR, and its TCRdb copy is limited to in-frame clones, with some not included. Seen here are more than 300,000 clones, 80% to 90% observed once, and the top ten hold about 10%. Source material: PBMCs or T cells enriched from blood (not recorded which). These receptors were taken from a woman between 18 and 29 years old who had recovered from COVID-19.

The chain uses TRBV2 and TRBJ2-7, with 9 bases matching TRBD2. The CDR3 extends over 15 amino acids. The ends lost 6 bases at V and 3 bases at J; junction bases unmatched: 9. Per germline, CDR1 SNHLY and CDR2 FYNNEI. Here the CDR3 reads CASSEPTSGDYEQYF. The CDR3 DNA sequence: TGTGCCAGCAGCGAACCGACTAGCGGAGACTACGAGCAGTACTTC.

CDR3 amino acids: CASSATGGTEAFF. CDR3 in DNA: TGCGCCAGCAGTGCGACAGGGGGCACTGAAGCTTTCTTT. The rearrangement links TRBV4-1 to TRBJ1-1; 9 bases fit TRBD1. Germline CDR1 and CDR2: MGHRA and YSYEKL. The CDR3 is 13 amino acids. The trim removed 6 bases at V and 4 bases at J, leaving 3 bases unmatched.

Points on this clone: In the same sample, other DNA sequences code for this CDR3. The chain combines TRBV5-1 with TRBJ1-1; D is possibly TRBD1 (5 bases). V lost 1 base and J lost 3, with 7 bases in between. Germline CDR1 SGHRS, CDR2 YFSETQ. The CDR3 spans 13 residues. CDR3 loop: CASSLKGDTEAFF. The CDR3 DNA reads as TGCGCCAGCAGCTTGAAAGGGGACACTGAAGCTTTCTTT. Variable domain in full (rest from reference TRBV5-1 and TRBJ1-1): KAGVTQTPRYLIKTRGQQVTLSCSPISGHRSVSWYQQTPGQGLQFLFEYFSETQRNKGNFPGRFSGRQFSNSRSEMNVSTLELGDSALYLCASSLKGDTEAFFGQGTRLTVV.

The V and J genes are TRBV2 and TRBJ1-4; tentative D call: TRBD1 (6 bases). Trimming removed 6 bases from V and 7 bases from J, with 18 bases in between. The germline CDR1 and CDR2 sequences are SNHLY and FYNNEI. The CDR3 is made up of 15 amino acids. The CDR3 DNA reads as TGTGCCAGCAGCCCTAAGCCCATAGGGGGTGAAAAACTGTTTTTT. It specifies CASSPKPIGGEKLFF.

This clone was observed a handful of times. This chain connects TRBV30 to TRBJ2-6, with 7 bases matching TRBD2. CDR1 is GTSNPN, CDR2 SVGIG, per germline (reference sequence). The CDR3 length is 16 residues. J gave up 2 bases and V 4 bases, and 8 bases lay outside the gene matches. The DNA of the CDR3 is TGTGCCTGGACAAGGAAGCGGGGAACTGGGGCCAACGTCCTGACTTTC. This encodes CAWTRKRGTGANVLTF.

V is TRBV5-1 and J is TRBJ2-2; D is perhaps TRBD2 (6 bases). The CDR3 spans 17 residues. V was shortened by 4 bases and J by 3 bases, with 19 bases between the two germline ends. Germline V CDR1 and CDR2: SGHRS, YFSETQ. CDR3: CASSQDVGTGDTGELFF. The CDR3 DNA reads TGCGCCAGCAGCCAGGATGTTGGGACTGGCGACACCGGGGAGCTGTTTTTT.

The chain links TRBV27 to TRBJ2-7; D might be TRBD2 (5 bases). From germline, CDR1 is MNHEY and CDR2 SMNVEV (reference sequence). The CDR3 spans 14 residues. Between the trimmed V and J ends, which lost 0 bases and 4 bases, there was a span of 10 bases. As DNA, the CDR3 is TGTGCCAGCAGTTTATCGAGGGTTGGGTACGAGCAGTACTTC. Its translation is CASSLSRVGYEQYF.

This clone was seen a single time. The gene calls are TRBV7-9 and TRBJ2-7; 9 nucleotides match TRBD2. The CDR3 is 15 amino acids. With V trimmed by 4 bases and J by 5 bases, 9 bases remained unmatched. Germline V gene sequence: CDR1 SEHNR, CDR2 FQNEAQ (reference sequence). The CDR3 nucleotides read TGTGCCAGCAGCTCGGCCGGGACTAGCCAAAACGAGCAGTACTTC. It translates to CASSSAGTSQNEQYF.

CDR3 nucleotide sequence: TGTGCCAGTACCATGGTGGGGCTAGGCACAGATACGCAGTATTTT. Translated, it gives CASTMVGLGTDTQYF. The V call is TRBV19, the J call TRBJ2-3, with D maybe TRBD1 (5 bases). CDR1 is LNHDA, CDR2 SQIVND, per germline (reference sequence). The CDR3 is 15 amino acids. Trimming cost V 7 bases and J 1 base, with 15 bases left between them.

The V call is TRBV10-1, the J call TRBJ2-1; the D gene is possibly TRBD2 (7 bases). V was clipped by 5 bases and J by 5 bases, with 10 bases between them. The CDR3 is 13 amino acids. Germline CDR1 WNHNN, CDR2 SYGVQD (reference sequence). CDR3 sequence reads: CASSRGGNNEQFF. The CDR3 DNA reads as TGCGCCAGCAGTAGGGGGGGGAACAATGAGCAGTTCTTC.

This clone was detected a few times. The chain employs TRBV6-5 and TRBJ1-2, with a possible D match to TRBD1 (6 bases). The V gene's germline CDR1 is MNHEY and CDR2 SVGAGI. Between the trimmed V and J ends, which lost 7 bases and 6 bases, there was a span of 15 bases. This CDR3 has 13 amino acids. CDR3 residues: CASTPTGYNGYTF. In DNA form, the CDR3 reads TGTGCCAGCACCCCGACAGGTTATAATGGCTACACCTTC.

The CDR3 here is CASSRGADTEAFF. As DNA, the CDR3 is TGCGCCAGCAGCCGGGGAGCGGACACTGAAGCTTTCTTT. The chain combines TRBV5-1 with TRBJ1-1; D is ambiguous. V dropped 4 bases and J dropped 3 bases, with 10 bases sitting between them. Germline V gene data show CDR1 as SGHRS and CDR2 as YFSETQ. The length of the CDR3 is 13 residues. Complete variable domain (other parts from reference TRBV5-1 and TRBJ1-1): KAGVTQTPRYLIKTRGQQVTLSCSPISGHRSVSWYQQTPGQGLQFLFEYFSETQRNKGNFPGRFSGRQFSNSRSEMNVSTLELGDSALYLCASSRGADTEAFFGQGTRLTVV.

This chain uses TRBV28 with TRBJ2-3; TRBD2 matches 8 bases. V lost 6 bases and J lost 0; bases outside the gene matches: 11. Germline CDR1 reads MDHEN; CDR2 reads SYDVKM. The CDR3 is 17 residues long. CDR3 amino acids: CASSPPAASGSTDTQYF. In DNA form, the CDR3 reads TGTGCCAGCAGCCCTCCGGCGGCTAGCGGGAGCACAGATACGCAGTATTTT.

The V and J genes are TRBV5-1 and TRBJ1-5; no definite D call. The V gene lost 2 bases and the J gene lost 4 bases, with 10 bases spanning the gap. The CDR3 has 14 amino acids. CDR1 SGHRS and CDR2 YFSETQ come from the germline V gene. In nucleotides, the CDR3 is TGCGCCAGCAGCTTTGGCGGGGAGAATCAGCCCCAGCATTTT. Translating gives CASSFGGENQPQHF. Supplemented by reference TRBV5-1 and TRBJ1-5, the full variable domain reads KAGVTQTPRYLIKTRGQQVTLSCSPISGHRSVSWYQQTPGQGLQFLFEYFSETQRNKGNFPGRFSGRQFSNSRSEMNVSTLELGDSALYLCASSFGGENQPQHFGDGTRLSIL.

V usage is TRBV13 and J usage is TRBJ2-3, with 7 bases lining up with TRBD1. The V segment lost 3 bases and the J segment 4 bases; nucleotides outside the gene matches: 4. This CDR3 comprises 14 residues. Germline lookup yields CDR1 PRHDT and CDR2 FYEKMQ (reference sequence). The CDR3 region is CASSFGQVADTQYF. In DNA, the CDR3 is TGTGCCAGCAGCTTCGGACAGGTCGCAGATACGCAGTATTTT.

This clone has only a few counts. The genes are TRBV5-1 and TRBJ2-7, with D perhaps TRBD2 (5 bases). Germline assignment: CDR1 SGHRS and CDR2 YFSETQ. The V and J ends lost 0 bases and 4 bases respectively, with 17 bases between them. The CDR3 runs 16 residues. The CDR3 reads CASSLDSRAGGYEQYF. The CDR3 DNA is TGCGCCAGCAGCTTGGACAGTCGTGCGGGCGGATACGAGCAGTACTTC.

This clone showed up just a few times. The chain has TRBV10-3 and TRBJ1-6; 7 bases line up with TRBD1. The germline gives CDR1 ENHRY, CDR2 SYGVKD. The ends lost 2 bases at V and 5 bases at J; junction bases unmatched: 9. The CDR3 spans 17 residues. CDR3 loop: CAISERGTGTDNSPLHF. The DNA of the CDR3 is TGTGCCATCAGTGAGCGGGGGACCGGGACAGATAATTCACCCCTCCACTTT.

The V and J genes are TRBV4-1 and TRBJ2-7; 12 bases are a match to TRBD2. J was trimmed by 0 bases and V by 5 bases; bases with no gene match: 5. Per germline, CDR1 MGHRA and CDR2 YSYEKL. The CDR3 contains 16 residues. The CDR3 sequence: CASSKGLAGFSYEQYF. CDR3 DNA sequence: TGCGCCAGCAGCAAGGGACTAGCGGGCTTCTCCTACGAGCAGTACTTC.

This clone was detected only once. The chain links TRBV10-3 to TRBJ2-7; TRBD2 aligns across 12 bases. CDR3 length: 17 amino acids. Germline CDR1 ENHRY, CDR2 SYGVKD. The V and J ends lost 5 bases and 3 bases, in that order; junction bases with no gene match: 11. The CDR3 bases are TGTGCCATCAGTACCGGGACTAGCGGGTCAAGCGGCTACGAGCAGTACTTC. Its translation is CAISTGTSGSSGYEQYF.

CDR3 sequence: CASGRKGFGTDTQYF. DNA of the CDR3: TGTGCCAGTGGGAGAAAAGGGTTCGGCACAGATACGCAGTATTTT. J is TRBJ2-3 and V is TRBV9; weak D call: TRBD2 (5 bases). This CDR3 contains 15 residues. V lost 8 bases to trimming and J lost 1 base, with 17 bases between them. Germline V lookup: CDR1 SGDLS, CDR2 YYNGEE.

The V gene is TRBV29-1, the J gene TRBJ2-5; 9 bases match TRBD2. The CDR3 is made up of 13 amino acids. Germline V lookup: CDR1 SQVTM, CDR2 ANQGSEA. Germline trimming cut 7 bases from V and 2 bases from J; bases unmatched to any gene: 5. CDR3 DNA: TGCAGCGCTAGCGGGATTGGGCAAGAGACCCAGTACTTC. It translates to CSASGIGQETQYF.

The rearrangement uses TRBV10-3 and TRBJ2-1; TRBD2 aligns across 16 bases. Trimming took 2 bases from V and 0 from J; bases not matched to a gene: 4. The CDR3 is 19 residues long. The V gene's germline CDR1 is ENHRY and CDR2 SYGVKD. In DNA form, the CDR3 reads TGTGCCATCAGTGAGCCGGGACTAGCGGGGGGGCCCTCCTACAATGAGCAGTTCTTC. Translating gives CAISEPGLAGGPSYNEQFF.

The chain joins TRBV5-5 to TRBJ1-1; no reliable D call. The germline gives CDR1 SGHKS, CDR2 YYEKEE (reference sequence). V lost 0 bases and J lost 3, with 6 bases in between. This CDR3 has 13 amino acids. As DNA, the CDR3 is TGTGCCAGCAGCTTGGTAGACTACACTGAAGCTTTCTTT. Its translation is CASSLVDYTEAFF. The variable domain in full, with the rest retrieved from reference TRBV5-5 and TRBJ1-1, is DAGVTQSPTHLIKTRGQQVTLRCSPISGHKSVSWYQQVLGQGPQFIFQYYEKEERGRGNFPDRFSARQFPNYSSELNVNALLLGDSALYLCASSLVDYTEAFFGQGTRLTVV.

The chain joins TRBV19 to TRBJ1-3, with a possible D match to TRBD1 (5 bases). The ends were cut back, 5 bases at V and 0 bases at J, with 11 bases in the middle. The length of the CDR3 is 15 residues. The germline V gene has CDR1 LNHDA and CDR2 SQIVND (reference sequence). The CDR3 bases are TGTGCCAGTAGTCGACAGTCCAGCTCTGGAAACACCATATATTTT. Encoded protein: CASSRQSSSGNTIYF.

The CDR3 bases are TGTGCCTGGAGCCCTAGAAGGACTAGCGGGAGCAATGAGCAGTTCTTC. Translation: CAWSPRRTSGSNEQFF. The chain recombines TRBV30 with TRBJ2-1, with TRBD2 identical over 13 bases. The CDR3 is 16 residues long. With V trimmed by 3 bases and J by 6 bases, 8 bases remained unmatched. CDR1 GTSNPN and CDR2 SVGIG come from the germline V gene (reference sequence).